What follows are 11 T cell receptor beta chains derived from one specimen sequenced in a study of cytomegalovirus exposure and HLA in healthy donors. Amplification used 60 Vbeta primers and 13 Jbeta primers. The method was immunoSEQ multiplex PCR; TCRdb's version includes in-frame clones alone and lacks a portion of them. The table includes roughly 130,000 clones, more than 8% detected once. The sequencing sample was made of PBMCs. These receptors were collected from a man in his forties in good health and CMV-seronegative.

CDR3 DNA sequence: TGTGCCAGCAGCTCCCAGGGGACCCATTACAATGAGCAGTTCTTC. Amino acids: CASSSQGTHYNEQFF. This chain uses TRBV28 with TRBJ2-1, with a tentative D call TRBD1 (6 bases). This CDR3 is 15 amino acids long. Germline assignment: CDR1 MDHEN and CDR2 SYDVKM. V was clipped by 6 bases and J by 4 bases, with 16 bases between them. Using reference TRBV28 and TRBJ2-1 for the parts outside the CDR3, the full variable domain is DVKVTQSSRYLVKRTGEKVFLECVQDMDHENMFWYRQDPGLGLRLIYFSYDVKMKEKGDIPEGYSVSREKKERFSLILESASTNQTSMYLCASSSQGTHYNEQFFGPGTRLTVL.

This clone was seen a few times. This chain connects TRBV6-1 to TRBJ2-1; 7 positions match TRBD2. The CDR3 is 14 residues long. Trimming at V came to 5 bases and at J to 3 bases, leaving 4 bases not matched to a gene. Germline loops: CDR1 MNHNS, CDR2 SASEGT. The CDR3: CASSPGGGYNEQFF. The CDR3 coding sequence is TGTGCCAGCAGTCCGGGCGGGGGCTACAATGAGCAGTTCTTC.

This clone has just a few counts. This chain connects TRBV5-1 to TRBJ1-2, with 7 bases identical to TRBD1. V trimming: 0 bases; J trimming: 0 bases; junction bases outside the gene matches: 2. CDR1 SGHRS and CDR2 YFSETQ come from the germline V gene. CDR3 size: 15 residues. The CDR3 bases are TGCGCCAGCAGCTTGGAAGGGACAGCTAACTATGGCTACACCTTC. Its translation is CASSLEGTANYGYTF.

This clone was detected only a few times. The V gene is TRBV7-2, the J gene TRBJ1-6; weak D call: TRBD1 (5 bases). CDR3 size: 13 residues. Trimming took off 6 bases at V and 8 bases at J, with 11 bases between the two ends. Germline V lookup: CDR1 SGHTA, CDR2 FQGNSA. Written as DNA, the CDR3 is TGTGCCAGCAGTTACACAGGCTATTCACCCCTCCACTTT. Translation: CASSYTGYSPLHF.

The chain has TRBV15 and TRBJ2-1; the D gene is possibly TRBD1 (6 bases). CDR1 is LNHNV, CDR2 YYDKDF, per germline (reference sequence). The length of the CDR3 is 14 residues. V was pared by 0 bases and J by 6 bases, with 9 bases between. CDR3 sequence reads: CATSRDLDSNEQFF. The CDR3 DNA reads TGTGCCACCAGCAGAGACTTGGACAGCAATGAGCAGTTCTTC.

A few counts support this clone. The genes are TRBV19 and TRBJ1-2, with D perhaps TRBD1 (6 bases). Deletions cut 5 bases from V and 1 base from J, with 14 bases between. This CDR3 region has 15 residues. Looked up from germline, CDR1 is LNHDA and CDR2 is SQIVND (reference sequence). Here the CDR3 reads CASSPSTGINYGYTF. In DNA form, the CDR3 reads TGTGCCAGTAGTCCTTCGACAGGCATTAACTATGGCTACACCTTC.

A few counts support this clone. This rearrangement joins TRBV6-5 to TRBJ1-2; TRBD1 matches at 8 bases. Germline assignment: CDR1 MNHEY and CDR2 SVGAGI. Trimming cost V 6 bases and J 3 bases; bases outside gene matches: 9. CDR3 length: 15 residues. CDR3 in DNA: TGTGCCAGCAGGATTGACAGGGGTTACTACTATGGCTACACCTTC. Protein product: CASRIDRGYYYGYTF.

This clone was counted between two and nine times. CDR3 nucleotide sequence: TGTGCCAGCAGCGGGGGGGATGAAAAACTGTTTTTT. This translates into CASSGGDEKLFF. The rearrangement uses TRBV6-6 and TRBJ1-4, with D possibly matching TRBD1 (5 bases). Germline-derived CDR1 and CDR2 are MNHNY and SVGAGI (reference sequence). The V gene lost 6 bases and the J gene lost 6 bases, with 8 bases spanning the gap. The CDR3 covers 12 residues.

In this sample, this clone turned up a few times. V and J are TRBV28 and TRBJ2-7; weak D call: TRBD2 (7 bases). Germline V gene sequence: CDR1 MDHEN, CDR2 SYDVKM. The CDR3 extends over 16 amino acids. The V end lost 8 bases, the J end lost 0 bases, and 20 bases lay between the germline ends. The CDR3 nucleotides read TGTGCCAGCCCCCCCTCCCTGCGGGGGCCCTCCTACGAGCAGTACTTC. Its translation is CASPPSLRGPSYEQYF.

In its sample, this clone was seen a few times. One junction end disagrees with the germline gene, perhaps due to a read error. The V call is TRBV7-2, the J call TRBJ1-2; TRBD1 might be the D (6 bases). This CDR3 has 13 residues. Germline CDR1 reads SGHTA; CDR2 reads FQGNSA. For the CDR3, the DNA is TGTGCCAGCAGGTTAGGGGGAGATTATGGCTACACCTTC. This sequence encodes CASRLGGDYGYTF.

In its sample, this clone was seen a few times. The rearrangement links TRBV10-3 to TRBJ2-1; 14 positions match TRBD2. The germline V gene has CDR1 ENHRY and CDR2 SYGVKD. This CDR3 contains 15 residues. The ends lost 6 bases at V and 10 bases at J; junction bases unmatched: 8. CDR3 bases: TGTGCCATCAGCCAGGTCAGACTAGCGGGGGGGGAGCAGTTCTTC. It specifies CAISQVRLAGGEQFF.